The rows below give T cell receptor beta chains drawn from one sample of a study of cytomegalovirus exposure and HLA in healthy donors. Produced via immunoSEQ multiplex PCR; TCRdb's table is partial and in-frame only. Of some 79,000 clones detected, roughly 61% appear once; the ten largest clones hold approximately 16%. The specimen sequenced was PBMCs. All receptors derive from a woman in her thirties or forties in good health and CMV-seropositive. Each CDR3 is given with its conserved first and last residue. Fields, in order: V gene, clone size, D gene, J gene, CDR3 DNA, CDR3 protein. A D gene is named only where the DNA matches it firmly. Some rows have no size entry. The others give once, few or many, or a class for an expanded clone.

v_call: TRBV7-9; clone_size: few; d_call: -; j_call: TRBJ2-2; cdr3_nt: TGTGCCAGCAGCTCGACATTGACTAGTCTCTTTGGGGAGCTGTTTTTT; cdr3_aa: CASSSTLTSLFGELFF
v_call: TRBV4-2; clone_size: few; d_call: TRBD2; j_call: TRBJ2-3; cdr3_nt: TGTGCCAGCAGCCAAAGACTTCTAGCGGGAGTAGTTATAGATACGCAGTATTTT; cdr3_aa: CASSQRLLAGVVIDTQYF
v_call: TRBV19; clone_size: -; d_call: -; j_call: TRBJ1-3; cdr3_nt: TGTGCCAGTAGTATTAACAGTGAAGGAAACACCATATATTTT; cdr3_aa: CASSINSEGNTIYF
v_call: TRBV18; clone_size: few; d_call: TRBD2; j_call: TRBJ2-3; cdr3_nt: TGTGCCAGCCGGAGTAGCGGGAGCACAGATACGCAGTATTTT; cdr3_aa: CASRSSGSTDTQYF
v_call: TRBV6-1; clone_size: few; d_call: TRBD1; j_call: TRBJ2-7; cdr3_nt: TGTGCCAGCAGTGAAGTCGGGACAGGCTCCTACGAGCAGTACTTC; cdr3_aa: CASSEVGTGSYEQYF
v_call: TRBV5-1; clone_size: -; d_call: -; j_call: TRBJ2-7; cdr3_nt: TGCGCCAGCAGCCGGGGGTCGGGGGAACCCTACGAGCAGTACTTC; cdr3_aa: CASSRGSGEPYEQYF
v_call: TRBV9; clone_size: once; d_call: TRBD2; j_call: TRBJ2-7; cdr3_nt: TGTGCCAGCAGCACTACCGGGACTAGCACATCCTACGAGCAGTACTTC; cdr3_aa: CASSTTGTSTSYEQYF
v_call: TRBV27; clone_size: -; d_call: -; j_call: TRBJ2-7; cdr3_nt: TGTGCCAGCACCACCCGTACAGGGAACTCCTACGAGCAGTACTTC; cdr3_aa: CASTTRTGNSYEQYF
v_call: TRBV2; clone_size: -; d_call: TRBD1; j_call: TRBJ1-2; cdr3_nt: TGTGCCAGCAGTCGGGACAGTAGTGGCTACACCTTC; cdr3_aa: CASSRDSSGYTF
v_call: TRBV5-6; clone_size: -; d_call: -; j_call: TRBJ2-1; cdr3_nt: TGTGCCAGCAGCATTCTAGCGTGGGTCTACAATGAGCAGTTCTTC; cdr3_aa: CASSILAWVYNEQFF
v_call: TRBV7-2; clone_size: -; d_call: -; j_call: TRBJ2-6; cdr3_nt: TGTGCCAGCAGCTTAGTGGGCAGTATGTTCACGGGGGCCAACGTCCTGACTTTC; cdr3_aa: CASSLVGSMFTGANVLTF
v_call: TRBV28; clone_size: -; d_call: -; j_call: TRBJ2-2; cdr3_nt: TGTGCCAGCGGTCTGACAGAAAACACCGGGGAGCTGTTTTTT; cdr3_aa: CASGLTENTGELFF
v_call: TRBV5-1; clone_size: -; d_call: TRBD2; j_call: TRBJ2-3; cdr3_nt: TGCGCCAGCAGCTTGTGGGGGACTAGCGGGAGCACAGATACGCAGTATTTT; cdr3_aa: CASSLWGTSGSTDTQYF
v_call: TRBV7-3; clone_size: few; d_call: -; j_call: TRBJ1-1; cdr3_nt: TGTGCCAGCAGCTTAGCACCGGGGAACACTGAAGCTTTCTTT; cdr3_aa: CASSLAPGNTEAFF
v_call: TRBV27; clone_size: -; d_call: -; j_call: TRBJ2-1; cdr3_nt: TGTGCCAGCAGTTTATCGTTTCGAACAGATGAGCAGTTCTTC; cdr3_aa: CASSLSFRTDEQFF
v_call: TRBV7-2; clone_size: -; d_call: TRBD2; j_call: TRBJ2-7; cdr3_nt: TGTGCCAGCAGAGAGGCGGGAGGGGCGGGCGAGCAGTACTTC; cdr3_aa: CASREAGGAGEQYF
v_call: TRBV29-1; clone_size: -; d_call: TRBD2; j_call: TRBJ2-7; cdr3_nt: TGCAGCGTTGCGGGACTAGCGGGAGGGGGGAGTAGGGAGCAGTACTTC; cdr3_aa: CSVAGLAGGGSREQYF
v_call: TRBV9; clone_size: -; d_call: -; j_call: TRBJ1-1; cdr3_nt: TGTGCCAGCAGCGTAGTTTCGGTGAACACTGAAGCTTTCTTT; cdr3_aa: CASSVVSVNTEAFF
v_call: TRBV5-1; clone_size: -; d_call: -; j_call: TRBJ2-5; cdr3_nt: TGCGCCAGCAGCTCAGCGCCACAGGGAAAAGAGACCCAGTACTTC; cdr3_aa: CASSSAPQGKETQYF
v_call: TRBV4-3; clone_size: -; d_call: TRBD1; j_call: TRBJ1-3; cdr3_nt: TGCGCCAGCAGCCGCTCGACAGGGCCTTTCTCTGGAAACACCATATATTTT; cdr3_aa: CASSRSTGPFSGNTIYF
v_call: TRBV10-1; clone_size: -; d_call: -; j_call: TRBJ2-1; cdr3_nt: TGCGCCAGCAGTGCAGGCGGGAAGTCAGACAATGAGCAGTTCTTC; cdr3_aa: CASSAGGKSDNEQFF
v_call: TRBV28; clone_size: -; d_call: -; j_call: TRBJ1-5; cdr3_nt: TGTGCCAGCTCGGGAGGTAACAATCAGCCCCAGCATTTT; cdr3_aa: CASSGGNNQPQHF
v_call: TRBV2; clone_size: -; d_call: -; j_call: TRBJ2-1; cdr3_nt: TGTGCCAGCAGTGTACTCAATGAGCAGTTCTTC; cdr3_aa: CASSVLNEQFF
v_call: TRBV10-2; clone_size: -; d_call: -; j_call: TRBJ2-1; cdr3_nt: TGCGCCAGCAGTGCAGAAAGCGGGCAGTTCTTC; cdr3_aa: CASSAESGQFF
v_call: TRBV5-4; clone_size: -; d_call: TRBD2; j_call: TRBJ2-3; cdr3_nt: TGTGCCAGCAGCTCTAGCGGGAGGGGATTAGATACGCAGTATTTT; cdr3_aa: CASSSSGRGLDTQYF
v_call: TRBV21-1; clone_size: -; d_call: -; j_call: TRBJ2-7; cdr3_nt: TGTGCCAGCACCCGGACTGTCTCCTACGAGCAGTACTTC; cdr3_aa: CASTRTVSYEQYF
v_call: TRBV5-5; clone_size: -; d_call: TRBD2; j_call: TRBJ2-4; cdr3_nt: TGTGCCAGCAGCTTTGACGGACTAGAAATTCAGTACTTC; cdr3_aa: CASSFDGLEIQYF
v_call: TRBV27; clone_size: -; d_call: TRBD2; j_call: TRBJ2-3; cdr3_nt: TGTGCCAGCAGTGATAGGACTAGCGGGAGTAAAATGGGGGATACGCAGTATTTT; cdr3_aa: CASSDRTSGSKMGDTQYF
v_call: TRBV30; clone_size: -; d_call: TRBD1; j_call: TRBJ2-6; cdr3_nt: TGTGCCTGGGGGAGACAGGGTGCTGGGGCCAACGTCCTGACTTTC; cdr3_aa: CAWGRQGAGANVLTF
v_call: TRBV14; clone_size: once; d_call: TRBD2; j_call: TRBJ2-5; cdr3_nt: TGTGCCAGCAGCCTGGCCGGGAGGGCCTGGGAGACCCAGTACTTC; cdr3_aa: CASSLAGRAWETQYF
v_call: TRBV2; clone_size: once; d_call: -; j_call: TRBJ2-3; cdr3_nt: TGTGCCAGCAGTGTAACAGTGGATACGCAGTATTTT; cdr3_aa: CASSVTVDTQYF
v_call: TRBV29-1; clone_size: -; d_call: -; j_call: TRBJ2-6; cdr3_nt: TGCAGCGTTGAAGTCTTCCCAGGGGCCGGGGCCAACGTCCTGACTTTC; cdr3_aa: CSVEVFPGAGANVLTF
v_call: TRBV27; clone_size: -; d_call: -; j_call: TRBJ1-1; cdr3_nt: TGTGCCAGCAGTTTACTCCCTAAAACTGAAGCTTTCTTT; cdr3_aa: CASSLLPKTEAFF
v_call: TRBV27; clone_size: -; d_call: TRBD2; j_call: TRBJ2-7; cdr3_nt: TGTGCCAGCAGTAGTAGGGGACTAGCGGGTTACGAGCAGTACTTC; cdr3_aa: CASSSRGLAGYEQYF
v_call: TRBV7-9; clone_size: -; d_call: -; j_call: TRBJ2-1; cdr3_nt: TGTGCCAGCAGCTTAGGTCCGGGTGAGCAGTTCTTC; cdr3_aa: CASSLGPGEQFF
v_call: TRBV11-3; clone_size: -; d_call: TRBD2; j_call: TRBJ2-1; cdr3_nt: TGTGCCAGCAGCTCCCTACTAGCGCGGGACAATGAGCAGTTCTTC; cdr3_aa: CASSSLLARDNEQFF
v_call: TRBV5-1; clone_size: few; d_call: -; j_call: TRBJ1-5; cdr3_nt: TGCGCCAGCAGCTCGGGGGGCCAAGATCAGCCCCAGCATTTT; cdr3_aa: CASSSGGQDQPQHF
v_call: TRBV4-2; clone_size: few; d_call: TRBD2; j_call: TRBJ2-1; cdr3_nt: TGTGCCAGCAGCCAAGATATAGCGGGAGGGCCGGATGAGCAGTTCTTC; cdr3_aa: CASSQDIAGGPDEQFF
v_call: TRBV2; clone_size: -; d_call: TRBD1; j_call: TRBJ2-5; cdr3_nt: TGTGCCAGCAGAACTACAGGGGGAGAAGAGACCCAGTACTTC; cdr3_aa: CASRTTGGEETQYF
v_call: TRBV7-6; clone_size: -; d_call: TRBD1; j_call: TRBJ1-1; cdr3_nt: TGTGCCAGCAGCGAAGGGACAGGGAACACTGAAGCTTTCTTT; cdr3_aa: CASSEGTGNTEAFF
v_call: TRBV28; clone_size: -; d_call: -; j_call: TRBJ2-2; cdr3_nt: TGTGCCAGCCGATCCGGGACTTCGAACACCGGGGAGCTGTTTTTT; cdr3_aa: CASRSGTSNTGELFF
v_call: TRBV10-2; clone_size: -; d_call: -; j_call: TRBJ1-3; cdr3_nt: TGCGCCAGCAGTGAGTCGGCGGCTCCTGGAAACACCATATATTTT; cdr3_aa: CASSESAAPGNTIYF
v_call: TRBV5-1; clone_size: -; d_call: -; j_call: TRBJ2-5; cdr3_nt: TGCGCCAGCAGCTCCGCGACAGTAACAGAGACCCAGTACTTC; cdr3_aa: CASSSATVTETQYF
v_call: TRBV28; clone_size: -; d_call: -; j_call: TRBJ2-6; cdr3_nt: TGTGCCAGCAGCCCCTCTGGGGCCGACGTCCTGACTTTC; cdr3_aa: CASSPSGADVLTF
v_call: TRBV28; clone_size: -; d_call: -; j_call: TRBJ1-2; cdr3_nt: TGTGCCAGCAGTTTATCAGGGTTCGACTATGGCTACACCTTC; cdr3_aa: CASSLSGFDYGYTF
v_call: TRBV5-4; clone_size: -; d_call: -; j_call: TRBJ1-2; cdr3_nt: TGTGCCAGCAGCTTGCCCGCCCGGGTCCTAACTAACTATGGCTACACCTTC; cdr3_aa: CASSLPARVLTNYGYTF
v_call: TRBV6-1; clone_size: few; d_call: -; j_call: TRBJ2-2; cdr3_nt: TGTGCCAGCAGTGAACGGCGGAAGGAGACTTACCCCGGGGAGCTGTTTTTT; cdr3_aa: CASSERRKETYPGELFF